One and the same sample provided the 23 T cell receptor beta chains below, sequenced in a study of beta chain features in type 1 diabetes. Reverse transcription of all isolated RNA meant that expressed TCRB transcripts were sequenced. TCRdb's copy holds only in-frame clones and misses some; the assay was immunoSEQ multiplex PCR. This table holds almost 350,000 clones, roughly 8% found once. Sequenced: central memory CD4+ T cells from blood. The receptors come from a woman aged 18-30 years in good health.

This rearrangement joins TRBV7-3 to TRBJ2-1, with 15 bases fitting TRBD2. This CDR3 comprises 16 residues. Germline lookup yields CDR1 SGHTA and CDR2 FQGTGA. Unmatched junction bases numbered 9, after V lost 6 bases and J lost 9 bases. This CDR3 is CASSPSGTSGRTEQFF. The CDR3 nucleotides read TGTGCCAGCAGTCCTTCCGGGACTAGCGGGAGGACTGAGCAGTTCTTC. The whole variable domain, remainder taken from reference TRBV7-3 and TRBJ2-1, is GAGVSQTPSNKVTEKGKYVELRCDPISGHTALYWYRQSLGQGPEFLIYFQGTGAADDSGLPNDRFFAVRPEGSVSTLKIQRTERGDSAVYLCASSPSGTSGRTEQFFGPGTRLTVL.

This clone was picked up many times. V usage is TRBV2 and J usage is TRBJ2-1; D is possibly TRBD2 (5 bases). This CDR3 has 15 residues. Trimming left V 4 bases short and J 6 bases short, with 16 bases between. Germline assignment: CDR1 SNHLY and CDR2 FYNNEI. As DNA, the CDR3 is TGTGCCAGCAGTGTCGTTCAGGTACTAGTCAATGAGCAGTTCTTC. Amino acids: CASSVVQVLVNEQFF.

The rearrangement uses TRBV7-2 and TRBJ2-3; possibly TRBD1 for D (7 bases). The CDR3 has 14 residues. Germline values: CDR1 SGHTA, CDR2 FQGNSA. Trimming removed 5 bases at V and 3 bases at J, with 12 bases between. The chain's CDR3 is CASSQGGVTDTQYF. The CDR3 nucleotides are TGTGCCAGCAGCCAGGGGGGAGTAACAGATACGCAGTATTTT.

V usage is TRBV15 and J usage is TRBJ2-1; D remains ambiguous. The CDR3 is made up of 13 amino acids. Germline loops: CDR1 LNHNV, CDR2 YYDKDF (reference sequence). Trimming removed 1 base at V and 7 bases at J, with 8 bases between. CDR3 DNA sequence: TGTGCCACCAGCAGAGCCCACACGAATGAGCAGTTCTTC. Its translation: CATSRAHTNEQFF. The whole variable domain, remainder taken from reference TRBV15 and TRBJ2-1, is DAMVIQNPRYQVTQFGKPVTLSCSQTLNHNVMYWYQQKSSQAPKLLFHYYDKDFNNEADTPDNFQSRRPNTSFCFLDIRSPGLGDTAMYLCATSRAHTNEQFFGPGTRLTVL.

In the case of this clone: Given a much more abundant clone one base away, this may be a read error. Other DNA sequences within the sample encode an identical CDR3. The chain is built from TRBV5-1 and TRBJ1-1; D not certain. The germline CDR1 and CDR2 sequences are SGHRS and YFSETQ. V gave up 2 bases and J gave up 1 base, with 9 bases separating them. The CDR3 has 14 residues. This CDR3 reads CASSLSTANTEAFF. The CDR3 bases are TGCGCCAGCAGCTTATCTACAGCGAACACTGAAGCTTTCTTT.

This clone has just a few counts. The V call is TRBV9, the J call TRBJ2-3; D is possibly TRBD1 or TRBD2 (5 bases each). The V gene's germline CDR1 is SGDLS and CDR2 YYNGEE. This CDR3 region has 16 residues. V was clipped by 0 bases and J by 8 bases, with 19 bases between them. CDR3 sequence: CASSVVSGTEFGTQYF. As DNA, the CDR3 is TGTGCCAGCAGCGTAGTGTCCGGGACGGAGTTCGGTACGCAGTATTTT.

This clone was detected a few times. The chain combines TRBV7-3 with TRBJ2-1; 11 bases align to TRBD2. CDR3 size: 16 residues. Germline-derived CDR1 and CDR2 are SGHTA and FQGTGA. With 3 bases clipped from V and 3 bases from J, the junction kept 4 bases outside the gene matches. CDR3 coding DNA: TGTGCCAGCAGCTTGGACGGGACTAGCGGCTACAATGAGCAGTTCTTC. Translation gives CASSLDGTSGYNEQFF.

This clone showed up many times. This chain connects TRBV27 to TRBJ2-2; D remains ambiguous. V was pared by 3 bases and J by 3 bases, with 8 bases between. The length of the CDR3 is 14 residues. The germline V gene encodes CDR1 MNHEY and CDR2 SMNVEV (reference sequence). The CDR3 sequence: CASSFGPYTGELFF. The CDR3 DNA is TGTGCCAGCAGTTTTGGCCCCTACACCGGGGAGCTGTTTTTT.

This clone was seen only a few times. This rearrangement joins TRBV19 to TRBJ2-2; TRBD2 agrees at 7 bases. J lost 6 bases, V lost 3 bases, and 10 bases had no gene match. This CDR3 contains 16 residues. Per germline, CDR1 LNHDA and CDR2 SQIVND (reference sequence). CDR3 in DNA: TGTGCCAGTAGTATTAGGAAACTAGCGAGGCCCGGGGAGCTGTTTTTT. This codes for CASSIRKLARPGELFF. The variable domain in full, completed from reference TRBV19 and TRBJ2-2, reads DGGITQSPKYLFRKEGQNVTLSCEQNLNHDAMYWYRQDPGQGLRLIYYSQIVNDFQKGDIAEGYSVSREKKESFPLTVTSAQKNPTAFYLCASSIRKLARPGELFFGEGSRLTVL.

This chain connects TRBV27 to TRBJ2-7; 7 bases agree with TRBD1. Germline lookup yields CDR1 MNHEY and CDR2 SMNVEV (reference sequence). This CDR3 comprises 16 residues. V lost 5 bases to trimming and J lost 5 bases; unmatched junction nucleotides: 15. The CDR3 loop is CASSTRTGGIRNEQYF. The CDR3 region has the DNA TGTGCCAGCAGTACCCGGACAGGAGGAATTCGAAACGAGCAGTACTTC.

The gene calls are TRBV29-1 and TRBJ2-1, with 10 nucleotides matching TRBD2. This CDR3 contains 17 residues. The junction had 13 bases not matched to a gene; V was cut back by 6 bases and J by 2 bases. From germline, CDR1 is SQVTM and CDR2 ANQGSEA. CDR3 sequence (DNA): TGCAGCGTCGTCGGGCTAGCGGGAGTTTCAGCCTACAATGAGCAGTTCTTC. Protein: CSVVGLAGVSAYNEQFF.

This clone has ten or more counts. This sequence joins TRBV2 and TRBJ1-4; D ambiguous. The CDR3 length is 14 residues. Trimming left V 3 bases short and J 10 bases short, with 15 bases between. The germline V gene has CDR1 SNHLY and CDR2 FYNNEI. Here the CDR3 reads CASSDQSVAPKLFF. CDR3 DNA sequence: TGTGCCAGCAGTGACCAGAGCGTCGCGCCAAAACTGTTTTTT.

The table lists this clone with a few counts. The chain joins TRBV28 to TRBJ2-7, with TRBD1 matching over 7 bases. Trimming at V came to 5 bases and at J to 6 bases, leaving 4 bases not matched to a gene. CDR3 size: 12 residues. Germline assignment: CDR1 MDHEN and CDR2 SYDVKM. CDR3 sequence: CASSHTGVEQYF. The CDR3 bases are TGTGCCAGCAGTCATACAGGGGTCGAGCAGTACTTC.

This clone was observed a few times. The rearrangement joins TRBV7-9 to TRBJ1-1; no reliable D call. V lost 6 bases and J 0 bases, leaving 11 bases between the germline ends. The CDR3 runs to 14 residues. CDR1 SEHNR and CDR2 FQNEAQ come from the germline V gene (reference sequence). CDR3 DNA sequence: TGTGCCAGCAGATTACCGAGGATGAACACTGAAGCTTTCTTT. Encoded protein: CASRLPRMNTEAFF. Looking up the rest from reference TRBV7-9 and TRBJ1-1 gives the full variable domain: DTGVSQNPRHKITKRGQNVTFRCDPISEHNRLYWYRQTLGQGPEFLTYFQNEAQLEKSRLLSDRFSAERPKGSFSTLEIQRTEQGDSAMYLCASRLPRMNTEAFFGQGTRLTVV.

The V and J genes are TRBV6-5 and TRBJ2-1, with TRBD1 matching over 8 bases. The CDR3 contains 14 residues. CDR1 is MNHEY, CDR2 SVGAGI, per germline. J gave up 9 bases and V 1 base, and 5 bases lay outside the gene matches. The CDR3: CASSYWTGTGEQFF. For the CDR3, the DNA is TGTGCCAGCAGTTACTGGACAGGGACGGGTGAGCAGTTCTTC.

The table lists this clone with a few counts. The V and J genes are TRBV25-1 and TRBJ2-2; no clear D gene. The CDR3 totals 15 residues. The V and J ends lost 1 base and 2 bases respectively, with 8 bases between them. Germline V gene data show CDR1 as MGHDK and CDR2 as SYGVNS. CDR3 region: CASSESRTNTGELFF. The CDR3 DNA reads as TGTGCCAGCAGTGAATCGAGGACCAACACCGGGGAGCTGTTTTTT.

The CDR3 region is CASSLGRTGRNTEAFF. CDR3 in DNA: TGTGCCAGCAGCTTAGGCCGGACAGGGAGGAACACTGAAGCTTTCTTT. The chain joins TRBV7-8 to TRBJ1-1; 8 bases line up with TRBD1. V lost 1 base to trimming and J lost 1 base; unmatched junction nucleotides: 5. Germline V gives CDR1 SGHVS, CDR2 FQNEAQ. The CDR3 spans 16 residues. Complete variable domain (other parts from reference TRBV7-8 and TRBJ1-1): GAGVSQSPRYKVAKRGQDVALRCDPISGHVSLFWYQQALGQGPEFLTYFQNEAQLDKSGLPSDRFFAERPEGSVSTLKIQRTQQEDSAVYLCASSLGRTGRNTEAFFGQGTRLTVV.

The rearrangement links TRBV10-3 to TRBJ2-7, with D perhaps matching TRBD1 (6 bases). Germline V gene sequence: CDR1 ENHRY, CDR2 SYGVKD. CDR3 length: 18 amino acids. The V end was cut by 0 bases, the J end by 2 bases, with 20 bases between. CDR3 residues: CAISESTRTGQKTYEQYF. CDR3 DNA: TGTGCCATCAGTGAGTCGACTCGGACCGGACAGAAAACCTACGAGCAGTACTTC.

The chain combines TRBV6-5 with TRBJ2-7; tentatively, D is TRBD1 (6 bases). This CDR3 has 12 amino acids. V gave up 8 bases and J gave up 3 bases, with 11 bases separating them. Germline values: CDR1 MNHEY, CDR2 SVGAGI. CDR3 sequence (DNA): TGTGCCAGCGGCCAGGGGAACTACGAGCAGTACTTC. Its translation: CASGQGNYEQYF.

This clone occurred a few times. This sequence joins TRBV30 and TRBJ1-2; 9 bases agree with TRBD1. This CDR3 has 18 amino acids. V lost 3 bases to trimming and J lost 4 bases; unmatched junction nucleotides: 18. Germline V gene sequence: CDR1 GTSNPN, CDR2 SVGIG (reference sequence). CDR3 coding DNA: TGTGCCTGGAGGCAAACCGGGACAGGGACCGTTGCCAGCTATGGCTACACCTTC. Translated: CAWRQTGTGTVASYGYTF.

This chain links TRBV6-5 with TRBJ1-2; 9 bases map to TRBD1. Germline V gene data show CDR1 as MNHEY and CDR2 as SVGAGI. Trimming removed 10 bases from V and 0 bases from J; junction bases left unmatched: 9. This CDR3 is 15 amino acids long. The CDR3, as DNA: TGTGCCATCAGGGACAGGGATGGAGCTAACTATGGCTACACCTTC. Translating it yields CAIRDRDGANYGYTF.

This clone showed up many times. This chain connects TRBV13 to TRBJ2-5, with D tentatively TRBD2 (5 bases). The V gene's germline CDR1 is PRHDT and CDR2 FYEKMQ (reference sequence). The CDR3 has 14 residues. V was trimmed by 2 bases and J by 2 bases, leaving 9 bases between them. CDR3 region: CASSLSGSQETQYF. The CDR3 bases are TGTGCCAGCAGCTTATCGGGGTCGCAAGAGACCCAGTACTTC.

This clone was counted between two and nine times. The chain has TRBV7-2 and TRBJ2-7; 10 nucleotides agree with TRBD1. With V trimmed by 4 bases and J by 5 bases, 8 bases remained unmatched. Germline V gene data show CDR1 as SGHTA and CDR2 as FQGNSA. There are 15 residues in the CDR3. The CDR3, as DNA: TGTGCCAGCAGCTCTTCGACAGGGGGCCTCGACGAGCAGTACTTC. It encodes CASSSSTGGLDEQYF.